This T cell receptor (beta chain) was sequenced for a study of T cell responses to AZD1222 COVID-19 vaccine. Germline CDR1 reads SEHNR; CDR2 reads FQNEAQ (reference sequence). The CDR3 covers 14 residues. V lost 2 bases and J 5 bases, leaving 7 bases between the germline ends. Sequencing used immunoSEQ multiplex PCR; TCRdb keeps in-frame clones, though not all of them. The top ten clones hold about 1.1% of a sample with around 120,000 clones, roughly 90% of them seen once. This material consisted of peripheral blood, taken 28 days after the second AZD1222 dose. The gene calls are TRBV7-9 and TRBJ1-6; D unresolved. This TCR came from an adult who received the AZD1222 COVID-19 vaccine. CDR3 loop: CASSLNSDNSPLHF. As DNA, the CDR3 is TGTGCCAGCAGCTTAAACAGTGATAATTCACCCCTCCACTTT.